This T cell receptor (beta chain) emerged from a study of cytomegalovirus exposure and HLA in healthy donors. PCR employed 60 Vbeta and 13 Jbeta primers. Sequenced by immunoSEQ multiplex PCR; TCRdb stores in-frame clones only, minus some. The sample lists 150,000 to 200,000 clones; more than 70% were seen once. Healthy donors of bone marrow made up the group. When sampled, the donors appeared nominally healthy, though they likely had unrecorded immune exposures. CDR1 is MDHEN, CDR2 SYDVKM, per germline. Trimming cost V 5 bases and J 5 bases; bases outside gene matches: 8. The CDR3 is made up of 14 amino acids. Study-wide results and limits: The availability of immune exposure information extended only to CMV serostatus. Cytomegalovirus association was assigned to about 150 TCR beta chains.

As to this clone: Its target is not known.

The chain couples TRBV28 to TRBJ2-7; 8 bases agree with TRBD2. The material sequenced was PBMCs. This clonotype was obtained from a boy under 10 years old in good health and CMV-seronegative. The DNA of the CDR3 is TGTGCCAGCAGTCCCTCCGGGGGGGGTCACGAGCAGTACTTC. This encodes CASSPSGGGHEQYF.